This TCR beta chain was profiled in a study of OX40 agonist ivuxolimab in advanced cancers. Study background: All patients had ivuxolimab intravenously every 2 weeks at 0.01 to 10 mg/kg. Patients in dose escalation had liver, melanoma, kidney or head and neck cancers. General study results and limits: Clonal expansion from baseline to week 6 occurred in both CD4+ and CD8+ T cells.

Here immunoSEQ multiplex PCR was the method, and the copy in TCRdb shows in-frame clones only, minus some. Of approximately 82,000 clones in the sample, around 90% were seen once. About this clone itself: Its specificity is not known.

CDR1 is ENHRY, CDR2 SYGVKD, per germline. Between the trimmed V and J ends, which lost 6 bases and 2 bases, there was a span of 17 bases. The CDR3 contains 15 residues. The chain employs TRBV10-3 and TRBJ2-7; D possibly corresponds to TRBD2 (6 bases). This receptor was identified in an adult with an advanced solid tumor such as melanoma, head and neck, liver or kidney cancer. The sequences come from CD4+ or CD8+ T cells sorted from blood, collected in a trial of the OX40 agonist ivuxolimab. CDR3 nucleotides: TGTGCCATCAGGGGGACTGCGACTGGAACCTACGAGCAGTACTTC. This translates into CAIRGTATGTYEQYF.